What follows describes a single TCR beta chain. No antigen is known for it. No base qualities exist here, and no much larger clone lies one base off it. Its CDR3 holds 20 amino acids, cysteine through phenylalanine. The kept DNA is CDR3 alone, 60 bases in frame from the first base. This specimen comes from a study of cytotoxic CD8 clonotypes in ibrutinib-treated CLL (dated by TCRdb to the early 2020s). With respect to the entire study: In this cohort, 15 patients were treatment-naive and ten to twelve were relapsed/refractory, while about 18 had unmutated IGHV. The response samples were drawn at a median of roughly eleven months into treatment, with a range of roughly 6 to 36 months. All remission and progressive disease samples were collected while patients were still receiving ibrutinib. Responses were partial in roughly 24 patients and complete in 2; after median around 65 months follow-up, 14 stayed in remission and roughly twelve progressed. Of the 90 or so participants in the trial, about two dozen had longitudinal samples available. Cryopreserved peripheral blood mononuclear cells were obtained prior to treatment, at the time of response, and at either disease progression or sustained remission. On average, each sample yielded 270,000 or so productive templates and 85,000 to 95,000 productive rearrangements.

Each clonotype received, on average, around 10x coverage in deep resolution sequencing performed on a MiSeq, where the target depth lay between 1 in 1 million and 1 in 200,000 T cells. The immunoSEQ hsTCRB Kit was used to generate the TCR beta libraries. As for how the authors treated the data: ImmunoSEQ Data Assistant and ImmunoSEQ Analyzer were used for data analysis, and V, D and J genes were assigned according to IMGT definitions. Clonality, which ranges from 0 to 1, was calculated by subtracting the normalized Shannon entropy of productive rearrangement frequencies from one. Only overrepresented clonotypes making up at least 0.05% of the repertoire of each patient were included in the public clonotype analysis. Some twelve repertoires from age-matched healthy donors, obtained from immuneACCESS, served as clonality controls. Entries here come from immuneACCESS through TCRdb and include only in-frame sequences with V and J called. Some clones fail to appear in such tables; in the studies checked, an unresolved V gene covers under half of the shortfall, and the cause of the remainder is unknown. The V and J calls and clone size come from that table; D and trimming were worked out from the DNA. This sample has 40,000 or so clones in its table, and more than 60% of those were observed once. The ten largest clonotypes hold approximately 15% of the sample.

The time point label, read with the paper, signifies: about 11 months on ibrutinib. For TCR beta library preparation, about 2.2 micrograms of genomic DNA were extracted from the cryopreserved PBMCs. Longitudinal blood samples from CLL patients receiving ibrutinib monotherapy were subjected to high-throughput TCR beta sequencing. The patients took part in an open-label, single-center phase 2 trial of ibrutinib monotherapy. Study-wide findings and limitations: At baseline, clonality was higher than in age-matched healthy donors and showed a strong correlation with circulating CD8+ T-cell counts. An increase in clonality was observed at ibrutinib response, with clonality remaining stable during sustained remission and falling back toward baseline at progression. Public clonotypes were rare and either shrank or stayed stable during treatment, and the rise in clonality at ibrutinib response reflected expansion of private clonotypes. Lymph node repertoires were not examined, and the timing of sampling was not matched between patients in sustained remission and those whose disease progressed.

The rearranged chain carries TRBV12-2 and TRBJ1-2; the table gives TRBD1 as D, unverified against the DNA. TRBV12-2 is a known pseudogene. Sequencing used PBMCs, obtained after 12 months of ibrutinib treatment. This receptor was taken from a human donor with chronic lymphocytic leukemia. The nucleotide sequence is TGTGCAAGTCGCTTCTACCAGCCGACATCCTATGGCTACGTCTACTATGGCTACACCTTC. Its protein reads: CASRFYQPTSYGYVYYGYTF.